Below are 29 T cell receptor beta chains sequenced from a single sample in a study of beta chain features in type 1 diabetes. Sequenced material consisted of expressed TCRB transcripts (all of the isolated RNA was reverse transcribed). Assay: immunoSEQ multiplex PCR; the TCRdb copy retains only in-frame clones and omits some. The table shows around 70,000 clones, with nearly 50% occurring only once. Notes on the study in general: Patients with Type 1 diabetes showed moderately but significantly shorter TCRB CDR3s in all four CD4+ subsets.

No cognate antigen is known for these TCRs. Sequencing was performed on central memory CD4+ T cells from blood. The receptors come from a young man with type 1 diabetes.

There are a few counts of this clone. The CDR3 sequence: CASSGGPPGSGNTIYF. The CDR3 DNA reads as TGTGCCAGCAGTGGGGGCCCTCCGGGCTCTGGAAACACCATATATTTT. The rearrangement links TRBV6-1 to TRBJ1-3; a possible D gene is TRBD1 (5 bases). The CDR3 covers 16 residues. V gave up 4 bases and J gave up 0 bases, with 13 bases separating them. CDR1 and CDR2 from the germline V gene are MNHNS and SASEGT.

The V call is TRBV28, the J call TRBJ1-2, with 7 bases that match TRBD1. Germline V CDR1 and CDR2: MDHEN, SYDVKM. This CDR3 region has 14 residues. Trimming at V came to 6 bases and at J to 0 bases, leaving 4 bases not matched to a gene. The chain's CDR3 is CASRPDRPNYGYTF. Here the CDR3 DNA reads TGTGCCAGCAGACCGGACAGGCCTAACTATGGCTACACCTTC.

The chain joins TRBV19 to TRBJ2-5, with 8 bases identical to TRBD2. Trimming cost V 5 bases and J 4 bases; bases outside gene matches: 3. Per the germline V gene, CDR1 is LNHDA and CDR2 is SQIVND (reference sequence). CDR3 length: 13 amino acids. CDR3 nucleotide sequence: TGTGCCAGTAGTGAGCTAGCGGGAGAGACCCAGTACTTC. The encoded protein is CASSELAGETQYF.

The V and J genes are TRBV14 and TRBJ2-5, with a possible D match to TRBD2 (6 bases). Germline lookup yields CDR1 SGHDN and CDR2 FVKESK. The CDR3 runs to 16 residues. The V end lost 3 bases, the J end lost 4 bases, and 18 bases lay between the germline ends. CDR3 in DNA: TGTGCCAGCAGCCAGGACAAGGGGCGGGGTAGAGAGACCCAGTACTTC. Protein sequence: CASSQDKGRGRETQYF.

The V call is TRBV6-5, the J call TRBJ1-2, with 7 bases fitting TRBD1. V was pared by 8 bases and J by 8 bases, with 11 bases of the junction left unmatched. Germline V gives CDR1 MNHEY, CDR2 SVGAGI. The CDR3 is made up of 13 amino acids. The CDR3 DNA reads TGTGCCAGCGCAGACAGGGAATCTAAGGGCTACACCTTC. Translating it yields CASADRESKGYTF.

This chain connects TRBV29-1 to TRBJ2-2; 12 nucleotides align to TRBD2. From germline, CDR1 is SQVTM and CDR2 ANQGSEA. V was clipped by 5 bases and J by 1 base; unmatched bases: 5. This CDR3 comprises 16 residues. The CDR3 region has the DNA TGCAGCGTTCCCGGGACTAGCGGGCTGAACACCGGGGAGCTGTTTTTT. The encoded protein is CSVPGTSGLNTGELFF.

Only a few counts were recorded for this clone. CDR3: CASRPTVRLYGYTF. CDR3 in DNA: TGTGCCAGCAGGCCGACAGTGAGACTCTATGGCTACACCTTC. The chain employs TRBV6-1 and TRBJ1-2; the D gene is possibly TRBD1 (5 bases). The CDR3 is 14 residues long. Per germline, CDR1 MNHNS and CDR2 SASEGT. V was shortened by 6 bases and J by 4 bases, with 15 bases between the two germline ends.

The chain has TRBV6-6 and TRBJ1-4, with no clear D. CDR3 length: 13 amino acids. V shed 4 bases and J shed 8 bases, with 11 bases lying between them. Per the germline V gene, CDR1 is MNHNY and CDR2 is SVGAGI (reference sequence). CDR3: CASSSSPLEKLFF. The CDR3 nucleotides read TGTGCCAGCAGTTCCTCCCCCCTCGAAAAACTGTTTTTT.

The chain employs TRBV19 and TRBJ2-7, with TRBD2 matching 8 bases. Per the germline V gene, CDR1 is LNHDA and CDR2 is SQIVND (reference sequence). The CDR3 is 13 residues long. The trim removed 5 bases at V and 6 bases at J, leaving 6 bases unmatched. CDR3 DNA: TGTGCCAGTAGTGGCAGCGGGGGAGGCGAGCAGTACTTC. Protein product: CASSGSGGGEQYF.

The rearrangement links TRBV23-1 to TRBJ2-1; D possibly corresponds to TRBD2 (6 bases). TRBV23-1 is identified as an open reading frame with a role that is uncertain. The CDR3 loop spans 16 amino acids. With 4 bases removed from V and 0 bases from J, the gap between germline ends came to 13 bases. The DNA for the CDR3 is TGCGCCAGCAGTCGCGGAGGGCAATGCTCCTACAATGAGCAGTTCTTC. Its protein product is CASSRGGQCSYNEQFF.

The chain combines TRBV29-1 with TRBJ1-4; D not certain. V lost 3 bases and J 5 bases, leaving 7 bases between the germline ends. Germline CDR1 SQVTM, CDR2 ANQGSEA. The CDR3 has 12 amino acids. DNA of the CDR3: TGCAGCGTTGATGCCGGGAATGAAAAACTGTTTTTT. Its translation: CSVDAGNEKLFF.

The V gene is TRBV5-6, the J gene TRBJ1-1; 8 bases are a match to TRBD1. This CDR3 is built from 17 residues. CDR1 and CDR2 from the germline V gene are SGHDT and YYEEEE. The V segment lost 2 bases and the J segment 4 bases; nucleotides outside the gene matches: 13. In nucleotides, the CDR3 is TGTGCCAGCAGCTTCAGGGGGCGGCGGATGGGGGGCACTGAAGCTTTCTTT. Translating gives CASSFRGRRMGGTEAFF.

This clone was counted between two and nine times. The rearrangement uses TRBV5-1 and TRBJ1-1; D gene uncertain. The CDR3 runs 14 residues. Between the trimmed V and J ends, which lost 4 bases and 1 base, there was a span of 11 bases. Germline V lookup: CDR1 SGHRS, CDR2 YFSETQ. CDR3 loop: CASSTERQNTEAFF. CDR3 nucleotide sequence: TGCGCCAGCAGCACGGAACGACAGAACACTGAAGCTTTCTTT.

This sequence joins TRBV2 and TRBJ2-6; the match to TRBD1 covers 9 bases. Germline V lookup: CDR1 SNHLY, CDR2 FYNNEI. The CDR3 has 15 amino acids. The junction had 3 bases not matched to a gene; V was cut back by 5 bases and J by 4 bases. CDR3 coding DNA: TGTGCCAGCAGTTGGACAGGGGCAGGGGCCAACGTCCTGACTTTC. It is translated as CASSWTGAGANVLTF.

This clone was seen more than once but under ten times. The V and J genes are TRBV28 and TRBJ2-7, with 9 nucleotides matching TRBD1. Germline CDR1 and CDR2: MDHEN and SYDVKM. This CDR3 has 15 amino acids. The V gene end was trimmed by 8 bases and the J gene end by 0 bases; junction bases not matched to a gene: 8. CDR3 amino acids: CASAGQGTSSYEQYF. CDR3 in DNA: TGTGCCAGCGCCGGACAGGGGACGAGCTCCTACGAGCAGTACTTC.

CDR3 loop: CASSPEEGRGYTF. The CDR3 DNA is TGCGCCAGCAGCCCCGAGGAGGGACGCGGCTACACCTTC. The chain joins TRBV5-1 to TRBJ1-2; perhaps TRBD1 as D (5 bases). Germline CDR1 SGHRS, CDR2 YFSETQ. CDR3 length equals 13 residues. Trimming cost V 4 bases and J 8 bases, with 15 bases left between them. The full variable domain, rest sourced from reference TRBV5-1 and TRBJ1-2, is KAGVTQTPRYLIKTRGQQVTLSCSPISGHRSVSWYQQTPGQGLQFLFEYFSETQRNKGNFPGRFSGRQFSNSRSEMNVSTLELGDSALYLCASSPEEGRGYTFGSGTRLTVV.

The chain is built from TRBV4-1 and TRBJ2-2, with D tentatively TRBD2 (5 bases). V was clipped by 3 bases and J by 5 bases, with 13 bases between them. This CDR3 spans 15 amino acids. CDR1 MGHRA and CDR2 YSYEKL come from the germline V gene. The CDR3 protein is CASSQGTRSTGELFF. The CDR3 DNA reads TGCGCCAGCAGCCAGGGAACTAGATCAACCGGGGAGCTGTTTTTT.

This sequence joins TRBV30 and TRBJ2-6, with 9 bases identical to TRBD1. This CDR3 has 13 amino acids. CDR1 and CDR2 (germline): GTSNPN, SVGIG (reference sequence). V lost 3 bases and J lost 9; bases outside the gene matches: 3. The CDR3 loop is CAWSPDRGNVLTF. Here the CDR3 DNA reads TGTGCCTGGAGCCCGGACAGGGGCAACGTCCTGACTTTC.

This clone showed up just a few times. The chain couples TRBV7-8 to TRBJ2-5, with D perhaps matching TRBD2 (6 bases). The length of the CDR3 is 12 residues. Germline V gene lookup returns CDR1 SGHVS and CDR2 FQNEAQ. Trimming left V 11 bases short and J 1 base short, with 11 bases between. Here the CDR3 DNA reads TGTGCCTCCCTGGGGGGCCAAGAGACCCAGTACTTC. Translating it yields CASLGGQETQYF.

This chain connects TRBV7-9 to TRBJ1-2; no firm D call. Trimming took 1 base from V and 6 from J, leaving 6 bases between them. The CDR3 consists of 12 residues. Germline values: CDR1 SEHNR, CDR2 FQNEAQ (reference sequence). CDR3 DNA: TGTGCCAGCAGCTTAGTAAGCGATGGCTACACCTTC. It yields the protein CASSLVSDGYTF.

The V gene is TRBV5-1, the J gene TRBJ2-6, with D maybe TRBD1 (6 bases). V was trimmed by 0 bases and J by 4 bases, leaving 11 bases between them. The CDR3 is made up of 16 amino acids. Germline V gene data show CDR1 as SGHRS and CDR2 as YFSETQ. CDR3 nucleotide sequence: TGCGCCAGCAGCTTGGCGGCAGGGGTGGGGGCCAACGTCCTGACTTTC. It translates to CASSLAAGVGANVLTF.

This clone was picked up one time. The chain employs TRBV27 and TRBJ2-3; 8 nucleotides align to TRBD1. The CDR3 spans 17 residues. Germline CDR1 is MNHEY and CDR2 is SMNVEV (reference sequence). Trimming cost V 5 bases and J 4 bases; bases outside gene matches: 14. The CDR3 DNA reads TGTGCCAGCAGTGAGGGGGTACAGGGGGTGATGGCAGATACGCAGTATTTT. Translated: CASSEGVQGVMADTQYF.

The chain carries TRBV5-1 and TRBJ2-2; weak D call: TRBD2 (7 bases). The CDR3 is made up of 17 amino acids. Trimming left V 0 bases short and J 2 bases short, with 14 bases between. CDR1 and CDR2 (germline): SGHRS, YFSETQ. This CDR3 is CASSLGPAGANTGELFF. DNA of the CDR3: TGCGCCAGCAGCTTGGGACCTGCGGGGGCAAACACCGGGGAGCTGTTTTTT.

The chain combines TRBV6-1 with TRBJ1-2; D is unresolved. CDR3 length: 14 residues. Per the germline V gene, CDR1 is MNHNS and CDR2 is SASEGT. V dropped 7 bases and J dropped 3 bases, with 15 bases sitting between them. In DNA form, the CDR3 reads TGTGCCAGCACACCGGGAGGGCAGTACTATGGCTACACCTTC. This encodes CASTPGGQYYGYTF.

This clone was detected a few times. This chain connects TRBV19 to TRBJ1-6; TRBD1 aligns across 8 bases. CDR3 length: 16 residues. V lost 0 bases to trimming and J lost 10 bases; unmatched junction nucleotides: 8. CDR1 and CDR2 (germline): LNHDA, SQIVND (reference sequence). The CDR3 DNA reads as TGTGCCAGTAGTATAGACTACGGACAGGGTAGATCACCCCTCCACTTT. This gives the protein CASSIDYGQGRSPLHF.

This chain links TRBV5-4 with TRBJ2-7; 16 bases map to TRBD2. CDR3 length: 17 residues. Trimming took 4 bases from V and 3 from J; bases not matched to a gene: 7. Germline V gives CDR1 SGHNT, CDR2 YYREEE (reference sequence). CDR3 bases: TGTGCCAGCAGCCCGGGGGGACTAGCGGGAGGGCACTACGAGCAGTACTTC. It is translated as CASSPGGLAGGHYEQYF.

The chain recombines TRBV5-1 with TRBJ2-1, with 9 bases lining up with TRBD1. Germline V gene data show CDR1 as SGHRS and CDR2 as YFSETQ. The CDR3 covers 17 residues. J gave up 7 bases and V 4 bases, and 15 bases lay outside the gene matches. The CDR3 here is CASSQIIGGQGGNEQFF. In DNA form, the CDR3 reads TGCGCCAGCAGCCAAATCATAGGGGGACAGGGAGGAAATGAGCAGTTCTTC.

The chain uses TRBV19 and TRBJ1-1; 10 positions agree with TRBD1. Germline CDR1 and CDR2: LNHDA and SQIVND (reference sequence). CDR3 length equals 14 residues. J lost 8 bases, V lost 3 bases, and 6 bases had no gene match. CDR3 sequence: CASSMKTGGAEAFF. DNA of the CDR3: TGTGCCAGTAGTATGAAGACAGGGGGCGCGGAAGCTTTCTTT.

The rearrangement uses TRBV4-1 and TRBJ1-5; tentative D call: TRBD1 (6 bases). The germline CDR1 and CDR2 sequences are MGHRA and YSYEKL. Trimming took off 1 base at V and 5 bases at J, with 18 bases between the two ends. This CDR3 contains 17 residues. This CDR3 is CASSQAPIRGIDQPQHF. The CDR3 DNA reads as TGCGCCAGCAGCCAAGCTCCGATCAGGGGAATCGATCAGCCCCAGCATTTT.